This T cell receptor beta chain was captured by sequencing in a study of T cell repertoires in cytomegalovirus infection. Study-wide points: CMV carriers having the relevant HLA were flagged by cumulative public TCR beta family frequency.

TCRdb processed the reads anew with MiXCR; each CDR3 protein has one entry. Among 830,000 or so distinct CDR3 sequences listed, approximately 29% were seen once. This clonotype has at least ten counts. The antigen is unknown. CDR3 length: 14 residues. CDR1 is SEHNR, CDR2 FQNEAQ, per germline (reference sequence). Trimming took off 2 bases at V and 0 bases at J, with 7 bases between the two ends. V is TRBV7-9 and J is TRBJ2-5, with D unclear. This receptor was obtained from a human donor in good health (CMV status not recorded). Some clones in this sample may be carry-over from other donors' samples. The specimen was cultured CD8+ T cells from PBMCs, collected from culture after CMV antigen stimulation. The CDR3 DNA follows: TGTGCCAGCAGCTTATACTCTAACCAAGAGACCCAGTACTTC. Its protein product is CASSLYSNQETQYF.